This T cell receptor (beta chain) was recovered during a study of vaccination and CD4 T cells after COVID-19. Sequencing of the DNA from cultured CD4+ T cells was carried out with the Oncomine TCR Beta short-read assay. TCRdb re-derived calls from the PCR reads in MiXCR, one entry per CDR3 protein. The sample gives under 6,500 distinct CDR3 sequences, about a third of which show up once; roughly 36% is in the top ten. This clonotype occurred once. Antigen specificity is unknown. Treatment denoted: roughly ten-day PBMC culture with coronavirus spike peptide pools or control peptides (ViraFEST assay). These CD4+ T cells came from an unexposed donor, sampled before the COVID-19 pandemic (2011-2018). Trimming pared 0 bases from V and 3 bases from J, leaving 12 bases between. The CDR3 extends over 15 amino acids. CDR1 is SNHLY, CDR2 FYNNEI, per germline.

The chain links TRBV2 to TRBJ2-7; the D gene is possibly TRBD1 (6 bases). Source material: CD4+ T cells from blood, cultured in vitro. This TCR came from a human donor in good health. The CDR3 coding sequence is TGTGCCAGCAGTGAAGCGCCCAGGGGTGTCTACGAGCAGTACTTC. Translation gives CASSEAPRGVYEQYF.